A selection of T cell receptor beta chains follows, all from one sample in a study of T cells in localized non-small cell lung cancer. Sequencing used immunoSEQ multiplex PCR; TCRdb keeps in-frame clones, though not all of them. The sample contains over 70,000 clones, approximately 91% of which appear only once. The sample in question was PBMCs, obtained before any cancer treatment. These receptors came from a woman between 40 and 69 years old with stage II squamous cell lung carcinoma. Both conserved end residues are part of each CDR3. The D gene is left open where the match is weak.

d_call: TRBD1
j_call: TRBJ2-7
v_call: TRBV10-2
cdr3_nt: TGCGCCAGCAGGGGTCAAGGACAGGGCTCCTACGAGCAGTACTTC
cdr3_aa: CASRGQGQGSYEQYF

d_call: .
j_call: TRBJ2-3
v_call: TRBV27
cdr3_nt: TGTGCCAGCAGTACCCGGGGGCAGGGGCGTGGGAGCGATACGCAGTATTTT
cdr3_aa: CASSTRGQGRGSDTQYF

d_call: .
j_call: TRBJ1-6
v_call: TRBV28
cdr3_nt: TGTGCCAGCAGTTTCCCGACTCCCGATCCTTCACCCCTCCACTTT
cdr3_aa: CASSFPTPDPSPLHF

d_call: .
j_call: TRBJ1-1
v_call: TRBV2
cdr3_nt: TGTGCCAGCAGTTCCAGGGCGGTTGCGACTGAAGCTTTCTTT
cdr3_aa: CASSSRAVATEAFF

d_call: .
j_call: TRBJ1-6
v_call: TRBV30
cdr3_nt: TGTGCCGAGGGGCAAAGGGATTCACCCCTCCACTTT
cdr3_aa: CAEGQRDSPLHF

d_call: .
j_call: TRBJ2-7
v_call: TRBV5-1
cdr3_nt: TGCGCCAGCAGCTTGGGTACGGGGGTTGCTTCCTACGAGCAGTACTTC
cdr3_aa: CASSLGTGVASYEQYF

d_call: .
j_call: TRBJ1-2
v_call: TRBV4-1
cdr3_nt: TGCGCCAGCAGCCAAGGCCTCATCTATGGCTACACCTTC
cdr3_aa: CASSQGLIYGYTF

d_call: TRBD1
j_call: TRBJ1-5
v_call: TRBV30
cdr3_nt: TGTGCCTGTAGACAGGGAAGTAGCAATCAGCCCCAGCATTTT
cdr3_aa: CACRQGSSNQPQHF

d_call: TRBD2
j_call: TRBJ2-7
v_call: TRBV5-4
cdr3_nt: TGTGCCAGCAGCTTGGGCGGGACTAGCATCTACGAGCAGTACTTC
cdr3_aa: CASSLGGTSIYEQYF

d_call: TRBD1
j_call: TRBJ1-1
v_call: TRBV5-6
cdr3_nt: TGTGCCAGCAGCTGGGGACAGGGGGATACTGAAGCTTTCTTT
cdr3_aa: CASSWGQGDTEAFF

d_call: .
j_call: TRBJ2-6
v_call: TRBV28
cdr3_nt: TGTGCCAGCAGTTTATCGGTGATCTCTGGGGCCAACGTCCTGACTTTC
cdr3_aa: CASSLSVISGANVLTF

d_call: .
j_call: TRBJ2-2
v_call: TRBV19
cdr3_nt: TGTGCCAGTAGTCTCCTCCCGTGGCCTGACACCGGGGAGCTGTTTTTT
cdr3_aa: CASSLLPWPDTGELFF

d_call: TRBD1
j_call: TRBJ1-6
v_call: TRBV6-5
cdr3_nt: TGTGCCAGCAGTTCCATCAGGACAGGGGGGCGTTCACCCCTCCACTTT
cdr3_aa: CASSSIRTGGRSPLHF

d_call: .
j_call: TRBJ2-1
v_call: TRBV11-3
cdr3_nt: TGTGCCAGCAGCTTAGGTAGCGTGGGCCGACATGAGCAGTTCTTC
cdr3_aa: CASSLGSVGRHEQFF

d_call: TRBD1
j_call: TRBJ2-5
v_call: TRBV12-5
cdr3_nt: TGTGCTAGTGGTCCCGGGACAGGGGGATGGGAGACCCAGTACTTC
cdr3_aa: CASGPGTGGWETQYF

d_call: TRBD2
j_call: TRBJ2-7
v_call: TRBV19
cdr3_nt: TGTGCCGGGGGGGTACGTGACGAGCAGTACTTC
cdr3_aa: CAGGVRDEQYF

d_call: .
j_call: TRBJ2-1
v_call: TRBV7-9
cdr3_nt: TGTGCCCAGGCGGATGAGCAGTTCTTC
cdr3_aa: CAQADEQFF

d_call: .
j_call: TRBJ1-1
v_call: TRBV5-1
cdr3_nt: TGCGCCAGCAGCTTAGGGAACGGGGACACTGAAGCTTTCTTT
cdr3_aa: CASSLGNGDTEAFF

d_call: .
j_call: TRBJ2-7
v_call: TRBV11-2
cdr3_nt: TGTGCCAGCAGCTTAGTAGCGGGCAGGGGGTCCTTCTACGAGCAGTACTTC
cdr3_aa: CASSLVAGRGSFYEQYF